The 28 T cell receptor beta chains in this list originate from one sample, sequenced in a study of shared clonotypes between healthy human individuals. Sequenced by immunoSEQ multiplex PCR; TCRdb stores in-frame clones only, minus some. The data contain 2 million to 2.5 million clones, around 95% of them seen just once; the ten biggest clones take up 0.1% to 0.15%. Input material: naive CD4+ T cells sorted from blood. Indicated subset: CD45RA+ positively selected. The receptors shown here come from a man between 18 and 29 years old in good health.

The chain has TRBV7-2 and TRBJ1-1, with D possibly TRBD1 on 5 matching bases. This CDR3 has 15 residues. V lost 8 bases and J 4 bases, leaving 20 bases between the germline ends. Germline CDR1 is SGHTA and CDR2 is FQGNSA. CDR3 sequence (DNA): TGTGCCAGCCTTCCCCCCGGGGGTTGGAGCACTGAAGCTTTCTTT. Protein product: CASLPPGGWSTEAFF. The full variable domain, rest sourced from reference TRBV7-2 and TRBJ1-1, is GAGVSQSPSNKVTEKGKDVELRCDPISGHTALYWYRQSLGQGLEFLIYFQGNSAPDKSGLPSDRFSAERTGGSVSTLTIQRTQQEDSAVYLCASLPPGGWSTEAFFGQGTRLTVV.

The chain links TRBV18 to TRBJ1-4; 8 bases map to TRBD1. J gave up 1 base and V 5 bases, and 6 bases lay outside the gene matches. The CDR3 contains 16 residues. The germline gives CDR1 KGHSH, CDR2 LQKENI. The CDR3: CASSTGTGVTNEKLFF. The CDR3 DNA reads TGTGCCAGCTCAACGGGGACAGGAGTAACTAATGAAAAACTGTTTTTT.

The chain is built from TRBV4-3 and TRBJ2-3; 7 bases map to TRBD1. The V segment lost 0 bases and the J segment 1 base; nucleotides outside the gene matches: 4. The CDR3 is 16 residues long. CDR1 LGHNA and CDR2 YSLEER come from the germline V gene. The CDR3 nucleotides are TGCGCCAGCAGCCAAGAAACCGGACAGGGCACAGATACGCAGTATTTT. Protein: CASSQETGQGTDTQYF.

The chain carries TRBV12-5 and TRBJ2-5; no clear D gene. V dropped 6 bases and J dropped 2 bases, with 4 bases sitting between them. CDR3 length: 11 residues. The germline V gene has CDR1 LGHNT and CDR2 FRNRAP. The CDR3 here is CASGPQETQYF. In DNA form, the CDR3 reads TGTGCTAGTGGCCCTCAAGAGACCCAGTACTTC.

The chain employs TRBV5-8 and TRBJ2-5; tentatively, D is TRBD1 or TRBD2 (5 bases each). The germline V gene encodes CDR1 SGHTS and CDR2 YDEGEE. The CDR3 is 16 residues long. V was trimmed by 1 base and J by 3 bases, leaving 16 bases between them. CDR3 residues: CASSLRGVTEEETQYF. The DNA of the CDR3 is TGTGCCAGCAGCTTGCGGGGAGTGACAGAGGAAGAGACCCAGTACTTC.

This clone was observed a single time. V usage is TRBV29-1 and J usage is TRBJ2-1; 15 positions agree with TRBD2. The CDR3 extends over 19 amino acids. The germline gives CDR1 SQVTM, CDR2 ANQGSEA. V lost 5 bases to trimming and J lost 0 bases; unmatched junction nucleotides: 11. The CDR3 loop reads CSVRPPGTSGGSSYNEQFF. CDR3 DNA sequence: TGCAGCGTTCGGCCCCCCGGGACTAGCGGGGGGAGCTCCTACAATGAGCAGTTCTTC.

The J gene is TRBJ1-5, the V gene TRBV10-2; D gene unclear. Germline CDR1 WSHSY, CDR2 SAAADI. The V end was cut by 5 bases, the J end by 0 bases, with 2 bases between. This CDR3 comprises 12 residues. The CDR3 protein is CASSPSNQPQHF. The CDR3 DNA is TGCGCCAGCAGTCCTAGCAATCAGCCCCAGCATTTT.

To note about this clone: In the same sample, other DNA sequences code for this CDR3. CDR3 sequence reads: CASRRDRDQPQHF. CDR3 DNA: TGTGCCAGCAGGAGGGACCGAGATCAGCCCCAGCATTTT. The chain has TRBV2 and TRBJ1-5; D possibly corresponds to TRBD1 (5 bases). Trimming pared 6 bases from V and 5 bases from J, leaving 11 bases between. Germline CDR1 SNHLY, CDR2 FYNNEI. The CDR3 extends over 13 amino acids.

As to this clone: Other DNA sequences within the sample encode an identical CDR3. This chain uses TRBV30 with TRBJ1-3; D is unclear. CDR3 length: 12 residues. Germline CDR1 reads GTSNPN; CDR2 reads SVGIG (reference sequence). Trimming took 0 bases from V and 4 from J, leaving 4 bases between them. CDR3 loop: CAWSVLGNTIYF. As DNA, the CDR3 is TGTGCCTGGAGTGTTTTAGGAAACACCATATATTTT.

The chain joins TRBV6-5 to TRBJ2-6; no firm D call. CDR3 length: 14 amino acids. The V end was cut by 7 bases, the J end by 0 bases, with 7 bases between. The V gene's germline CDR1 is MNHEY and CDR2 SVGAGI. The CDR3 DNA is TGTGCCAGCAAACTCCTCTCTGGGGCCAACGTCCTGACTTTC. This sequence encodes CASKLLSGANVLTF.

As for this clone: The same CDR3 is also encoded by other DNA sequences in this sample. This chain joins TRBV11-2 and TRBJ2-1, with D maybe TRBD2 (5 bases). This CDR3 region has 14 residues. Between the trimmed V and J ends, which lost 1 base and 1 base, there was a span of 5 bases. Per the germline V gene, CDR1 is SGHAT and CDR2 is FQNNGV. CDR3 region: CASSLGGSYNEQFF. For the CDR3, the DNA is TGTGCCAGCAGCTTAGGCGGGTCCTACAATGAGCAGTTCTTC. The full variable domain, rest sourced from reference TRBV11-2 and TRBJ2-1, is EAGVAQSPRYKIIEKRQSVAFWCNPISGHATLYWYQQILGQGPKLLIQFQNNGVVDDSQLPKDRFSAERLKGVDSTLKIQPAKLEDSAVYLCASSLGGSYNEQFFGPGTRLTVL.

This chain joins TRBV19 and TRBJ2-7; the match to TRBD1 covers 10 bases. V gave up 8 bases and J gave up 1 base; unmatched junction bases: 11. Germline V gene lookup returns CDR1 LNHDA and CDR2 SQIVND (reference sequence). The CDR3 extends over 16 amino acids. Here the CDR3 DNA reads TGTGCCAGTGCCTCCACCGGGACAGGGGATTCCTACGAGCAGTACTTC. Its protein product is CASASTGTGDSYEQYF.

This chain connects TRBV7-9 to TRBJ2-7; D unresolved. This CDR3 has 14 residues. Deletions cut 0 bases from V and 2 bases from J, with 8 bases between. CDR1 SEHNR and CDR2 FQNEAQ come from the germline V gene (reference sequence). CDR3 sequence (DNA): TGTGCCAGCAGCTTAGCAGAAGCAACCTACGAGCAGTACTTC. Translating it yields CASSLAEATYEQYF.

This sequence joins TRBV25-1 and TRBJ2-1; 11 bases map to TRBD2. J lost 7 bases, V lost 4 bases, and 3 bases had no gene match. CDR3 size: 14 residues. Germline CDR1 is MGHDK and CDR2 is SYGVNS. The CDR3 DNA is TGTGCCAGCAGTGGACTAGCGGGAAGGAATGAGCAGTTCTTC. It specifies CASSGLAGRNEQFF.

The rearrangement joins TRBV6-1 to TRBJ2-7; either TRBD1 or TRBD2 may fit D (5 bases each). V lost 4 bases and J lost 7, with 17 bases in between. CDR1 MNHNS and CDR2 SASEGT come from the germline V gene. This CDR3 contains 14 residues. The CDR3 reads CASSAGTGRVEQYF. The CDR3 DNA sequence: TGTGCCAGCAGTGCCGGGACCGGTCGGGTGGAGCAGTACTTC.

CDR3 DNA sequence: TGTGCCATCAGTCCGGGAGGAACGTACGAGCAGTACTTC. Its translation is CAISPGGTYEQYF. This sequence joins TRBV10-3 and TRBJ2-7, with TRBD2 matching over 7 bases. CDR3 length: 13 residues. V lost 5 bases and J lost 4; bases outside the gene matches: 5. Germline V lookup: CDR1 ENHRY, CDR2 SYGVKD.

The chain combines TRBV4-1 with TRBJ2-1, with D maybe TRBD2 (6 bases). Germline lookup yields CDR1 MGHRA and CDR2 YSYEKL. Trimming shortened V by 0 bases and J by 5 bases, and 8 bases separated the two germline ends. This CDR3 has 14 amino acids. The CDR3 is CASSQDTSNNEQFF. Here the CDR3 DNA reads TGCGCCAGCAGCCAAGATACTAGCAACAATGAGCAGTTCTTC.

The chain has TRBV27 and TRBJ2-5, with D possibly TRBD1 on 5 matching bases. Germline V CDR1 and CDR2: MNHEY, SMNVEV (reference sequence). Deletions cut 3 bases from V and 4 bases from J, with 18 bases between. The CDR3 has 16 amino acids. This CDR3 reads CASSFRSGSVTETQYF. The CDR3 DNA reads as TGTGCCAGCAGTTTCAGGTCAGGGTCGGTGACAGAGACCCAGTACTTC.

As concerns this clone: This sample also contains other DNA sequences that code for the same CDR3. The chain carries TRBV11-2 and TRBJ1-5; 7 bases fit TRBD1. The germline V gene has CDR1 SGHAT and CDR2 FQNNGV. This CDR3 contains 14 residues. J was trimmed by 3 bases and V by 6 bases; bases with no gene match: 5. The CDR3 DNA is TGTGCCAGCAGTTCGGGACAGTACAATCAGCCCCAGCATTTT. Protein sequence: CASSSGQYNQPQHF.

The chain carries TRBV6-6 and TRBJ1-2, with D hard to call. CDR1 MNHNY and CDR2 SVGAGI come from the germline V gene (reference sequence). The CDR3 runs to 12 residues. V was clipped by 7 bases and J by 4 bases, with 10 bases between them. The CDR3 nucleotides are TGTGCCAGCACCATGGGAGGCTATGGCTACACCTTC. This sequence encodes CASTMGGYGYTF.

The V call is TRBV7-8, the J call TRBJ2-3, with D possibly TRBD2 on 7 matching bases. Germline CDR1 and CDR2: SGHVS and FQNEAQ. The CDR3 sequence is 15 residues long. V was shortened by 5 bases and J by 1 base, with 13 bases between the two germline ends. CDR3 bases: TGTGCCAGCAGCCCAAGGGGGGGACGCACAGATACGCAGTATTTT. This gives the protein CASSPRGGRTDTQYF.

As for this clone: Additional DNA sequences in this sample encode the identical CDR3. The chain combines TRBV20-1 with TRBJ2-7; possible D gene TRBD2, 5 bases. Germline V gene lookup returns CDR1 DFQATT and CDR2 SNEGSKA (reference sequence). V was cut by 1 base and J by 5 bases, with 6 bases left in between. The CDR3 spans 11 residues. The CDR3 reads CSARAGNEQYF. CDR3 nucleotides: TGCAGTGCTAGAGCGGGAAACGAGCAGTACTTC.

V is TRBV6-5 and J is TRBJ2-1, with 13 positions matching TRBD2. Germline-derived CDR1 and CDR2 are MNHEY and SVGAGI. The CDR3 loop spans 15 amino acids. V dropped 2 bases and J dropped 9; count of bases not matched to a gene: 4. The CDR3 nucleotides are TGTGCCAGCAGTTACCAAGGGACTAGCGGGACTGAGCAGTTCTTC. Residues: CASSYQGTSGTEQFF.

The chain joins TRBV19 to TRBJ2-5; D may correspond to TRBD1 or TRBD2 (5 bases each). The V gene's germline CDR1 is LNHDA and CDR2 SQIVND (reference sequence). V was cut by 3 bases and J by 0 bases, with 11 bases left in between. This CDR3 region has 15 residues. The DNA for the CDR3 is TGTGCCAGTAGTATGAGGGACGCACACCAAGAGACCCAGTACTTC. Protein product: CASSMRDAHQETQYF. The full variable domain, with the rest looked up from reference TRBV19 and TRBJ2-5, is DGGITQSPKYLFRKEGQNVTLSCEQNLNHDAMYWYRQDPGQGLRLIYYSQIVNDFQKGDIAEGYSVSREKKESFPLTVTSAQKNPTAFYLCASSMRDAHQETQYFGPGTRLLVL.

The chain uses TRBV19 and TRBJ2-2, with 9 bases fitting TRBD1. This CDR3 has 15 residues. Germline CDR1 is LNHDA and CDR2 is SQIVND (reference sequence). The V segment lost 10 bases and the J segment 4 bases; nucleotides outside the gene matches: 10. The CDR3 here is CATKQGATGTGELFF. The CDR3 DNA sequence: TGTGCCACTAAACAGGGGGCTACGGGCACCGGGGAGCTGTTTTTT.

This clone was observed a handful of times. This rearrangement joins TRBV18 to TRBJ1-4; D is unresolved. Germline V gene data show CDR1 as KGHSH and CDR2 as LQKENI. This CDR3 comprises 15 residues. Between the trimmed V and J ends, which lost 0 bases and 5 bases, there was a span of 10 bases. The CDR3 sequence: CASSPPVSQNEKLFF. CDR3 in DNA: TGTGCCAGCTCACCACCGGTCAGCCAAAATGAAAAACTGTTTTTT. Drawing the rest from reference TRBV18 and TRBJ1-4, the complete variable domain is NAGVMQNPRHLVRRRGQEARLRCSPMKGHSHVYWYRQLPEEGLKFMVYLQKENIIDESGMPKERFSAEFPKEGPSILRIQQVVRGDSAAYFCASSPPVSQNEKLFFGSGTQLSVL.

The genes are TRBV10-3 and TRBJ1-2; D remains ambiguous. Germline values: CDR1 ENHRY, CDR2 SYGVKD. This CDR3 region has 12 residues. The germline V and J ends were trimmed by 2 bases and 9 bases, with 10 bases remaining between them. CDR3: CAISEMQGSYTF. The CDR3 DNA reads TGTGCCATCAGTGAGATGCAAGGGAGCTACACCTTC.

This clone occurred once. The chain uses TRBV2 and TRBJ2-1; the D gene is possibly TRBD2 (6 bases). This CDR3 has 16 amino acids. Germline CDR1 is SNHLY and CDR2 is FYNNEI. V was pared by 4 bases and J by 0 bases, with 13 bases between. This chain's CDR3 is CASSGDSPSSYNEQFF. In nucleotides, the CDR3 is TGTGCCAGCAGTGGGGACTCTCCGAGCTCCTACAATGAGCAGTTCTTC.